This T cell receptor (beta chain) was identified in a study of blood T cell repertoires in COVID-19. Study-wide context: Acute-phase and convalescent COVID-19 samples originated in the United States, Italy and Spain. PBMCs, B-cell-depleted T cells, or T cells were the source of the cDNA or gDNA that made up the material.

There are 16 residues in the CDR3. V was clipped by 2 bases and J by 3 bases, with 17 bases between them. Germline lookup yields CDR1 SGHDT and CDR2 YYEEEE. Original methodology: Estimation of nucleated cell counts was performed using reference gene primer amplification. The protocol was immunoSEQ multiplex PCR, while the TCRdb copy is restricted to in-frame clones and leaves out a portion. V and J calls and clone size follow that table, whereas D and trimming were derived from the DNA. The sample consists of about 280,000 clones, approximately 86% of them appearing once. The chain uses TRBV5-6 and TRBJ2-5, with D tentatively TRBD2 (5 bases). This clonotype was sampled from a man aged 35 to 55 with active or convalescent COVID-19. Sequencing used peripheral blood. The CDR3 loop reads CASSFPTASQEETQYF. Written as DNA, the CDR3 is TGTGCCAGCAGCTTTCCCACGGCTAGCCAGGAAGAGACCCAGTACTTC.